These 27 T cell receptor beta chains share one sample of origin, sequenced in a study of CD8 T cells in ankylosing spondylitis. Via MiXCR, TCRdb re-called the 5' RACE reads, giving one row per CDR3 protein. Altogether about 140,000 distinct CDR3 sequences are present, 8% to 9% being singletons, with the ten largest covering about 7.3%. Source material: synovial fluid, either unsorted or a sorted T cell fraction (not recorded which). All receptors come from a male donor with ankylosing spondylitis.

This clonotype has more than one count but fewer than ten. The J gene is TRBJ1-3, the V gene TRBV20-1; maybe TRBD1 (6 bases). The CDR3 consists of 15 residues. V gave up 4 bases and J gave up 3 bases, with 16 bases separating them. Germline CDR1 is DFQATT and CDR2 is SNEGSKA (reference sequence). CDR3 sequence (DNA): TGCAGTGCTACGAGAAGAGACAGGCTTGGAAACACCATATATTTT. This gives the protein CSATRRDRLGNTIYF.

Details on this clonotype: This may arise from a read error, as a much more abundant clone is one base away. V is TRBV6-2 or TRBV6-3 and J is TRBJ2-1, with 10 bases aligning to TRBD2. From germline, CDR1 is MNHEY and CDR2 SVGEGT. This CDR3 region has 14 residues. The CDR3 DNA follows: TGTGTCAGCAGGGCGGCTAGCGGGGGAGTTGAGCAGTTCTTC. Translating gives CVSRAASGGVEQFF.

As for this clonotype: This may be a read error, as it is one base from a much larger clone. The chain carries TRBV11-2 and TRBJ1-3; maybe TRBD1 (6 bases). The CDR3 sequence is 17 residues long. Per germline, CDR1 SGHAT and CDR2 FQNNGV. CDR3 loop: CGSSRGIGLGAGNTIYF. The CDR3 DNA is TGTGGCAGCAGCAGGGGCATAGGTCTCGGGGCTGGAAACACCATATATTTT.

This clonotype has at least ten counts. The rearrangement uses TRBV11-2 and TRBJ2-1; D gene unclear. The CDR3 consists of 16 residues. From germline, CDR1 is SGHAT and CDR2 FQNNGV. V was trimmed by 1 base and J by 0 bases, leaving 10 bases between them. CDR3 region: CASSLVTGSSYNEQFF. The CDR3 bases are TGTGCCAGCAGCTTAGTTACGGGTAGCTCCTACAATGAGCAGTTCTTC.

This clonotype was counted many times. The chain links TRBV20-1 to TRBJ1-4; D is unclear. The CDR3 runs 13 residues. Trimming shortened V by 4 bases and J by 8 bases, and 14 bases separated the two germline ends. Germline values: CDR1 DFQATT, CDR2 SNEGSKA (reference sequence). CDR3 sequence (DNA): TGCAGTGCTACACCCCCTATAAGAGAAAAACTGTTTTTT. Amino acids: CSATPPIREKLFF.

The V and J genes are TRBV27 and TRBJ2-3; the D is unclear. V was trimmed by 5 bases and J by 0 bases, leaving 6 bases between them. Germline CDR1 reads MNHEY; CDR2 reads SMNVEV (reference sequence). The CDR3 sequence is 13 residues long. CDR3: CASSTPSTDTQYF. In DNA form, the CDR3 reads TGTGCCAGCAGTACCCCCAGCACAGATACGCAGTATTTT.

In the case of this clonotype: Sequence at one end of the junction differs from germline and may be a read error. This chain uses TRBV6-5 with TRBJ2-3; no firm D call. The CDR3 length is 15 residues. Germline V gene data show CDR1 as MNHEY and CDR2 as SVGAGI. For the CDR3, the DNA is TGTGCCAGCGGTTACTTCCATAGGTTAACAGATACGCAGTATTTT. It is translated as CASGYFHRLTDTQYF.

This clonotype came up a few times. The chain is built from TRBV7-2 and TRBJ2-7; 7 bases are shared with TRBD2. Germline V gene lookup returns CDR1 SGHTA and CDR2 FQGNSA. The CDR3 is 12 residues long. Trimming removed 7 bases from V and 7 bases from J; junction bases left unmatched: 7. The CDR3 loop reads CASNPGGWEQYF. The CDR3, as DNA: TGTGCCAGCAACCCGGGAGGCTGGGAGCAGTACTTC.

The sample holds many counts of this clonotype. The CDR3, as DNA: TGTGCCAGCAGTGACCGGGAAGCCAATCAGCCCCAGCATTTT. Protein product: CASSDREANQPQHF. V and J are TRBV2 and TRBJ1-5; D is uncertain. This CDR3 comprises 14 residues. Trimming pared 3 bases from V and 3 bases from J, leaving 9 bases between. CDR1 SNHLY and CDR2 FYNNEI come from the germline V gene. The whole variable domain, filled in from reference TRBV2 and TRBJ1-5, reads EPEVTQTPSHQVTQMGQEVILRCVPISNHLYFYWYRQILGQKVEFLVSFYNNEISEKSEIFDDQFSVERPDGSNFTLKIRSTKLEDSAMYFCASSDREANQPQHFGDGTRLSIL.

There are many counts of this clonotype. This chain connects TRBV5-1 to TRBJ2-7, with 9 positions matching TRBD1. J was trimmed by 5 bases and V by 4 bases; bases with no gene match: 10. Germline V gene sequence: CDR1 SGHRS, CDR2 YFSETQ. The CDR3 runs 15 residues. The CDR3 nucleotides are TGCGCCAGCAGCCTTCTCGGCGGGACAGGGCACGAGCAGTACTTC. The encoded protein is CASSLLGGTGHEQYF.

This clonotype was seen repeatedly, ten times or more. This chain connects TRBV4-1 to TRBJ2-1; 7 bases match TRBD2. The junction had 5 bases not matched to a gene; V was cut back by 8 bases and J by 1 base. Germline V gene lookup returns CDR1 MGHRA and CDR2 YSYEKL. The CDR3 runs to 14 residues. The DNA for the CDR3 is TGCGCCAGCTCGCGCGGGAGTTCCTACAATGAGCAGTTCTTC. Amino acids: CASSRGSSYNEQFF.

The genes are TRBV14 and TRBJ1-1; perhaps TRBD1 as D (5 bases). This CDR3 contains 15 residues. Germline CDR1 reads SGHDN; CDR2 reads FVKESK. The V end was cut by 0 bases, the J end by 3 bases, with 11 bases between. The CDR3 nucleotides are TGTGCCAGCAGCCAAGATATAGCAGGGTACACTGAAGCTTTCTTT. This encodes CASSQDIAGYTEAFF.

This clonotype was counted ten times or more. The CDR3 nucleotides are TGCGCCAGCAGCTTAAGGGGGCGGCGGGACACTGAAGCTTTCTTT. It yields the protein CASSLRGRRDTEAFF. The V call is TRBV5-1, the J call TRBJ1-1; TRBD1 aligns across 7 bases. V was clipped by 2 bases and J by 3 bases; unmatched bases: 7. Germline CDR1 reads SGHRS; CDR2 reads YFSETQ. This CDR3 region has 15 residues.

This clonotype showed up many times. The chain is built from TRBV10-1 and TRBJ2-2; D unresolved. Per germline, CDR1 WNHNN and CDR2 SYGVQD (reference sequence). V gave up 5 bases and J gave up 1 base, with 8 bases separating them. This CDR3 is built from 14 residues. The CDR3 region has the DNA TGCGCCAGCAGTTCGACGGGGAACACCGGGGAGCTGTTTTTT. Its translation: CASSSTGNTGELFF.

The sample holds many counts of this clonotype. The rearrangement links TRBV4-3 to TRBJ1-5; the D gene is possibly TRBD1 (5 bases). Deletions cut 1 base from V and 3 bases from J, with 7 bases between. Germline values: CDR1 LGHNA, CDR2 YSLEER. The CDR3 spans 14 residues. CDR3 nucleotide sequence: TGCGCCAGCAGCCAAGGGGGCTCCAATCAGCCCCAGCATTTT. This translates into CASSQGGSNQPQHF.

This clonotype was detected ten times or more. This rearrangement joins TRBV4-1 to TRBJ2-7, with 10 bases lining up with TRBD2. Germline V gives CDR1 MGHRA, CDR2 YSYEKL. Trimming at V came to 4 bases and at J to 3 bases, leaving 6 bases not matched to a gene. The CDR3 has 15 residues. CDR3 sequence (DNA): TGCGCCAGCAGCCCCCTCACTAGCGGGGACTACGAGCAGTACTTC. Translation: CASSPLTSGDYEQYF.

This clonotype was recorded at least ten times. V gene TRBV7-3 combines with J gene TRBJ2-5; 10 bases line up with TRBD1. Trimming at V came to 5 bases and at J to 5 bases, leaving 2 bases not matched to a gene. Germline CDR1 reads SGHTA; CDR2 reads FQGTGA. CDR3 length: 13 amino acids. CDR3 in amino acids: CASSAGQGETQYF. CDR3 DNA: TGTGCCAGCAGCGCGGGACAGGGGGAGACCCAGTACTTC.

The CDR3 spells CASSQDPRPATNEKLFF. CDR3 DNA sequence: TGCGCCAGCAGCCAAGATCCAAGGCCAGCAACTAATGAAAAACTGTTTTTT. The V gene is TRBV4-3, the J gene TRBJ1-4; no definite D call. The CDR3 is 17 amino acids. V was trimmed by 0 bases and J by 0 bases, leaving 11 bases between them. Germline values: CDR1 LGHNA, CDR2 YSLEER.

The DNA of the CDR3 is TGTGCCAGCAGTGAACCTGCTAGCGCGGTGGTCGAGCAGTACTTC. Translating gives CASSEPASAVVEQYF. V usage is TRBV6-1 and J usage is TRBJ2-7, with D tentatively TRBD2 (6 bases). The CDR3 is made up of 15 amino acids. Germline V gene lookup returns CDR1 MNHNS and CDR2 SASEGT. V gave up 2 bases and J gave up 6 bases, with 17 bases separating them.

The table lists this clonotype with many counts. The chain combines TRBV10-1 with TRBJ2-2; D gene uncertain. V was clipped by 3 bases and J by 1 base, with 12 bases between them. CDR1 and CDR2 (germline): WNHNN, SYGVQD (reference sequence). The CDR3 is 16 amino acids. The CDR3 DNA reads TGCGCCAGCAGTGAATCTGTTTTATGGAACACCGGGGAGCTGTTTTTT. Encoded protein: CASSESVLWNTGELFF.

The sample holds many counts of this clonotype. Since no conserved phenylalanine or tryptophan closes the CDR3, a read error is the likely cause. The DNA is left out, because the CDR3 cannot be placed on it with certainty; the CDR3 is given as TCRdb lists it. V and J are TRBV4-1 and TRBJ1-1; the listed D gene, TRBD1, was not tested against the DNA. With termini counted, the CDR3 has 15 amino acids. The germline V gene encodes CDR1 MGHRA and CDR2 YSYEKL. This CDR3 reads CASSGKYTGDRAVYL.

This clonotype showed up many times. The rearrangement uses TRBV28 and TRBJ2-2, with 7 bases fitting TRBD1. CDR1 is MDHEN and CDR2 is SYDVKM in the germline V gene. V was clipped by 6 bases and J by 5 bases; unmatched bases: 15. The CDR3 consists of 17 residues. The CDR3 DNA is TGTGCCAGCAGCCCGGGGACAGCCCTGTTCTCGACCGGGGAGCTGTTTTTT. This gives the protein CASSPGTALFSTGELFF.

The DNA for the CDR3 is TGTGCCAGCAGCCCAGGGTTCAAAGGAGATACGCAGTATTTT. Its protein is CASSPGFKGDTQYF. The rearrangement uses TRBV3-1 and TRBJ2-3, with a weak D call TRBD1 (5 bases). Trimming left V 4 bases short and J 5 bases short, with 13 bases between. Germline CDR1 is LGHDT and CDR2 is YNNKEL (reference sequence). The CDR3 is made up of 14 amino acids.

CDR3 nucleotide sequence: TGTGCCAGCAGTTACGGAGGCTCTGGGGCCAACGTCCTGACTTTC. This encodes CASSYGGSGANVLTF. V gene TRBV6-5 combines with J gene TRBJ2-6; possible D gene TRBD2, 5 bases. Trimming took off 2 bases at V and 0 bases at J, with 5 bases between the two ends. Germline CDR1 reads MNHEY; CDR2 reads SVGAGI. The length of the CDR3 is 15 residues.

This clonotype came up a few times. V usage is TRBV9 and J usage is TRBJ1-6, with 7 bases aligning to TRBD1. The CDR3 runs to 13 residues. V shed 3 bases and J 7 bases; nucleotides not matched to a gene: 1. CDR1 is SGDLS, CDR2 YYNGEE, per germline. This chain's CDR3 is CASSETGNSPLHF. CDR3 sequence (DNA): TGTGCCAGCAGCGAGACAGGGAATTCACCCCTCCACTTT.

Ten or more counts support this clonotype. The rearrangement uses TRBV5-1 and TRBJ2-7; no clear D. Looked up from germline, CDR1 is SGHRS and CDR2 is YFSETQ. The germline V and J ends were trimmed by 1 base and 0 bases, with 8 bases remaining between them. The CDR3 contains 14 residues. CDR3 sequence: CASSLTSRSYEQYF. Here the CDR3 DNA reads TGCGCCAGCAGCTTGACATCCCGCTCCTACGAGCAGTACTTC.

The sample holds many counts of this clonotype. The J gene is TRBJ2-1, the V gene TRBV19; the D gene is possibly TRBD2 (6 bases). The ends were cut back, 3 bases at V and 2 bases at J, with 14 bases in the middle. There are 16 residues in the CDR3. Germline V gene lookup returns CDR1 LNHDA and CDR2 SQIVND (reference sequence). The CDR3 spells CASSMIPGDPYNEQFF. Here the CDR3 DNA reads TGTGCCAGTAGTATGATCCCGGGGGACCCCTACAATGAGCAGTTCTTC.